The sequence of this T cell receptor (beta chain) was determined in a study of T cell responses to AZD1222 COVID-19 vaccine. Method: immunoSEQ multiplex PCR; TCRdb's copy keeps in-frame clones and lacks some. Here the sample spans under 150,000 clones, 85% to 95% being singletons. The starting material was peripheral blood, obtained 28 days after the second AZD1222 dose. The TCR sequence derives from an adult who received the AZD1222 COVID-19 vaccine.

In DNA, the CDR3 is TGTGCCTGGAGTGTTTCGGTTTCCGGCTACACCTTC. Residues: CAWSVSVSGYTF. The chain carries TRBV30 and TRBJ1-2; D remains unclear. This CDR3 has 12 residues. Germline V CDR1 and CDR2: GTSNPN, SVGIG (reference sequence). The germline V and J ends were trimmed by 0 bases and 8 bases, with 10 bases remaining between them.